The rows below give T cell receptor beta chains drawn from one sample of a study of shared clonotypes between healthy human individuals. Clones were read by immunoSEQ multiplex PCR, and TCRdb kept only the in-frame ones, dropping some. The table records millions of clones, approximately 92% of them present only once. Sequenced: naive CD4+ T cells sorted from blood. These receptors came from a man between 18 and 29 years old in good health. CDR3s include the opening cysteine and the closing phenylalanine or tryptophan. D genes are given only for firm matches. A clone size is listed for some rows: how often the clone was seen (once, few, many), or a class if it is expanded.

d_call | j_call | clone_size | v_call | cdr3_aa | cdr3_nt
NA | TRBJ1-5 | NA | TRBV2 | CASTSGRNQPQHF | TGTGCCAGCACCTCGGGGCGCAATCAGCCCCAGCATTTT
TRBD2 | TRBJ2-2 | few | TRBV12-5 | CASGLAGGNTGELFF | TGTGCTAGTGGTTTAGCGGGAGGTAACACCGGGGAGCTGTTTTTT
NA | TRBJ1-1 | NA | TRBV19 | CASSMDPSRGTEAFF | TGTGCCAGTAGTATGGACCCATCGAGAGGTACTGAAGCTTTCTTT
NA | TRBJ1-6 | NA | TRBV4-1 | CASSPPGYNSPLHF | TGCGCCAGCAGCCCCCCAGGGTACAATTCACCCCTCCACTTT
TRBD2 | TRBJ2-1 | NA | TRBV30 | CAWSGGTSGSSYNEQFF | TGTGCCTGGAGTGGAGGGACTAGCGGTAGCTCCTACAATGAGCAGTTCTTC
TRBD1 | TRBJ2-1 | once | TRBV20-1 | CSARVGGLQFF | TGCAGTGCTAGAGTAGGGGGCCTGCAGTTCTTC
NA | TRBJ1-6 | NA | TRBV6-5 | CASSYGASSPLHF | TGTGCCAGCAGTTACGGGGCGAGTTCACCCCTCCACTTT
NA | TRBJ2-7 | NA | TRBV18 | CASSPPGFEYEQYF | TGTGCCAGCTCACCTCCAGGGTTCGAGTACGAGCAGTACTTC
NA | TRBJ2-7 | NA | TRBV4-1 | CATRDSFRSYEQYF | TGCGCCACTCGAGACAGCTTCCGGTCCTACGAGCAGTACTTC
TRBD1 | TRBJ2-6 | NA | TRBV19 | CASSEQGLSGANVLTF | TGTGCCAGTAGTGAACAGGGGCTCTCTGGGGCCAACGTCCTGACTTTC
NA | TRBJ2-7 | NA | TRBV6-5 | CASSYSSRSSYEQYF | TGTGCCAGCAGTTACTCGAGTAGGTCCTCCTACGAGCAGTACTTC
NA | TRBJ2-1 | NA | TRBV18 | CASSRRDSEGSEQFF | TGTGCCAGCTCACGTCGGGACTCTGAAGGGAGTGAGCAGTTCTTC
NA | TRBJ2-3 | NA | TRBV27 | CASSFSPRDTQYF | TGTGCCAGCAGTTTCTCCCCAAGAGATACGCAGTATTTT
NA | TRBJ1-5 | NA | TRBV7-9 | CASSLGPGNSNQPQHF | TGTGCCAGCAGCTTAGGTCCAGGGAATAGCAATCAGCCCCAGCATTTT
TRBD2 | TRBJ2-3 | once | TRBV10-2 | CASARGNSGSVTDTQYF | TGCGCCTCAGCAAGGGGGAATAGCGGGAGTGTCACAGATACGCAGTATTTT
NA | TRBJ2-5 | NA | TRBV7-3 | CASSLYTQETQYF | TGTGCCAGCAGCTTATACACGCAAGAGACCCAGTACTTC
NA | TRBJ1-2 | once | TRBV28 | CASSFPFKGANYGYTF | TGTGCCAGCAGTTTCCCCTTTAAAGGAGCTAACTATGGCTACACCTTC
TRBD1 | TRBJ1-2 | NA | TRBV30 | CALYRGDYGYTF | TGTGCTCTTTACAGGGGAGACTATGGCTACACCTTC
TRBD1 | TRBJ2-7 | NA | TRBV18 | CASSPLNTGDEQYF | TGTGCCAGCTCACCACTCAACACAGGGGACGAGCAGTACTTC
NA | TRBJ1-2 | NA | TRBV5-1 | CASSLGGTGPWGYTF | TGCGCCAGCAGCTTGGGGGGTACAGGGCCTTGGGGCTACACCTTC
NA | TRBJ1-1 | NA | TRBV4-1 | CASSQVRASEAFF | TGCGCCAGCAGCCAAGTCAGGGCGTCTGAAGCTTTCTTT
NA | TRBJ2-5 | NA | TRBV2 | CASFRNRKETQYF | TGTGCCAGCTTTCGTAACAGAAAAGAGACCCAGTACTTC